In this sample, the clone carrying this TCR beta chain turned up many times. TCRdb processed the 5' RACE reads anew with MiXCR; each CDR3 protein has one entry. The sample consists of under 90,000 distinct CDR3 sequences, about a tenth of them appearing once. This specimen comes from a study of neurological immune-mediated disorders. V lost 9 bases and J 4 bases, leaving 12 bases between the germline ends. The CDR3 loop spans 13 amino acids. CDR1 is KGHDR and CDR2 is SFDVKD in the germline V gene. The sample comprised PBMCs. The chain joins TRBV24-1 to TRBJ2-1; maybe TRBD2 (6 bases). The receptor's source is a middle-aged man in good health. The CDR3 reads CATGTSLYNEQFF. DNA of the CDR3: TGTGCCACCGGGACTTCACTATACAATGAGCAGTTCTTC.